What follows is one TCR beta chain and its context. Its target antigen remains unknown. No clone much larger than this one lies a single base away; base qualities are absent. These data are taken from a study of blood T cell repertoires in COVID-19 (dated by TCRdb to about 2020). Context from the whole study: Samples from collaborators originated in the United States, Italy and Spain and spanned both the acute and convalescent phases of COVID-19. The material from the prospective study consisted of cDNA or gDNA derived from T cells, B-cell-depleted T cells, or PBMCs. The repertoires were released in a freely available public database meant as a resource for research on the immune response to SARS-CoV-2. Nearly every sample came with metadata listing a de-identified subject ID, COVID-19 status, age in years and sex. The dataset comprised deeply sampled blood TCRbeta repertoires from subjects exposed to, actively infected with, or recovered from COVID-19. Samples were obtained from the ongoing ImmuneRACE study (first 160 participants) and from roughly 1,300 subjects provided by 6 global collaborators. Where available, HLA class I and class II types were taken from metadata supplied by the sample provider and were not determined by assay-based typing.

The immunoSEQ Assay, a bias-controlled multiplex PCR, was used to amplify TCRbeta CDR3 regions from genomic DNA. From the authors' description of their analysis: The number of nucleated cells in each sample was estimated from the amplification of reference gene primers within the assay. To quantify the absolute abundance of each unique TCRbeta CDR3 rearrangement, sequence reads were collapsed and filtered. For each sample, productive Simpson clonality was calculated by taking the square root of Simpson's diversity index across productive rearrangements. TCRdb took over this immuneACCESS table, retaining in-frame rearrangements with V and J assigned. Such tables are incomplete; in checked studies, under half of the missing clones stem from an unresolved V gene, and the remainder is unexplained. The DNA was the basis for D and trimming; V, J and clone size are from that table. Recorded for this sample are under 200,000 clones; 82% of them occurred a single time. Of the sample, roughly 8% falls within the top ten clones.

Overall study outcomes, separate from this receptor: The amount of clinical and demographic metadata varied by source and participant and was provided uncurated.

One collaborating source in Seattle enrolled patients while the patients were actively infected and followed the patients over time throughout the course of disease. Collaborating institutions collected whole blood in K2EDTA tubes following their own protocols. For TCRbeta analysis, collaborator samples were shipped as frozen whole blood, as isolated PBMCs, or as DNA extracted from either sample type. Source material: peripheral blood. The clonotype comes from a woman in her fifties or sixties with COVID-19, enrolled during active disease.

The CDR3 region: CASRGSRDTYNQPQHF. The sequenced DNA is TGCGCCAGCAGGGGATCCCGGGACACATACAATCAGCCCCAGCATTTT. The sequence links TRBV4-3 to TRBJ1-5; the D gene is perhaps TRBD1, on 6 matching bases. Trimming costs V 6 bases and J 3 bases, and their ends lie 18 bases apart. CDR3 length: 16 amino acids, cysteine to phenylalanine. The kept DNA is CDR3 alone, 48 bases in frame from the first base. As encoded in the germline V gene, CDR1 is LGHNA while CDR2 is YSLEER.